A single sample gave rise to the 2 T cell receptor beta chains below, sequenced in a study of T-cell reconstitution after alpha-beta-depleted transplantation in children. A library of TCRbeta sequences, prepared with unique molecular identifiers, was generated. TCRdb fed the PCR reads into MiXCR, producing one record per CDR3 protein. The table lists around 380,000 distinct CDR3 sequences, roughly a tenth of them singletons. This specimen was PBMCs from the stem cell graft donor, taken from the stem cell graft. All receptors derive from a human donor who donated a stem cell graft to a child with acute myeloid leukemia.

The chain carries TRBV25-1 and TRBJ1-1; D possibly corresponds to TRBD1 (6 bases). Germline V lookup: CDR1 MGHDK, CDR2 SYGVNS. Between the trimmed V and J ends, which lost 2 bases and 1 base, there was a span of 17 bases. The CDR3 has 17 residues. This chain's CDR3 is CASSERGGGLRNTEAFF. The CDR3 nucleotides are TGTGCCAGCAGTGAAAGGGGAGGGGGACTGAGGAACACTGAAGCTTTCTTT.

This clonotype was counted many times. This chain links TRBV7-2 with TRBJ2-3, with unresolved D. The germline CDR1 and CDR2 sequences are SGHTA and FQGNSA. The germline V and J ends were trimmed by 2 bases and 5 bases, with 5 bases remaining between them. The CDR3 consists of 12 residues. This chain's CDR3 is CASSLYQDTQYF. The CDR3 DNA reads TGTGCCAGCAGCTTATACCAAGATACGCAGTATTTT.